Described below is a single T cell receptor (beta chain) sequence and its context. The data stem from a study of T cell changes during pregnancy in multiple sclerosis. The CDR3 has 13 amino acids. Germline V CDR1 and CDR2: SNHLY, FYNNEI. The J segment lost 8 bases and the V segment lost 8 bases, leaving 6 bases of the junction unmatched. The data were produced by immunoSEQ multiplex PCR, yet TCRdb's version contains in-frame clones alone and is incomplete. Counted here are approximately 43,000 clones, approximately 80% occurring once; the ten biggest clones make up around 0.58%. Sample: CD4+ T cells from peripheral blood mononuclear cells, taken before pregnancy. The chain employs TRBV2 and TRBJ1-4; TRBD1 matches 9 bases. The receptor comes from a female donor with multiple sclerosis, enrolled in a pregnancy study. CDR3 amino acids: CASGTGPGEKLFF. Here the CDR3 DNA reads TGTGCCAGCGGGACAGGGCCGGGAGAAAAACTGTTTTTT.